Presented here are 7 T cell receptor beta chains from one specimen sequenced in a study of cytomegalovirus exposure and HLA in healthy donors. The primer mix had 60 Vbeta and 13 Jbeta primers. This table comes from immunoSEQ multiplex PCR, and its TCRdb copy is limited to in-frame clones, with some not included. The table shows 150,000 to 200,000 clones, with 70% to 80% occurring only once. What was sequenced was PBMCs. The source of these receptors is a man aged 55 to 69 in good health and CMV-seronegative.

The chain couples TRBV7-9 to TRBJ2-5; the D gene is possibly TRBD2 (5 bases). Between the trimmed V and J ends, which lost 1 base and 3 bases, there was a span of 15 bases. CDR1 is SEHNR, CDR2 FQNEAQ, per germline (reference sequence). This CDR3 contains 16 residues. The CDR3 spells CASSLGFGKAEETQYF. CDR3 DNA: TGTGCCAGCAGCTTAGGGTTTGGAAAAGCGGAAGAGACCCAGTACTTC.

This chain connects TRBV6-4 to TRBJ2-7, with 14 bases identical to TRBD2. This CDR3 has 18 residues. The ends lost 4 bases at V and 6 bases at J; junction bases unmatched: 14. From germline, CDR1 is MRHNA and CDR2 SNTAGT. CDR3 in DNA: TGTGCCAGCAGTGGACCCGGGACTAGCGGGAGCGAGGTACGCGAGCAGTACTTC. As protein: CASSGPGTSGSEVREQYF.

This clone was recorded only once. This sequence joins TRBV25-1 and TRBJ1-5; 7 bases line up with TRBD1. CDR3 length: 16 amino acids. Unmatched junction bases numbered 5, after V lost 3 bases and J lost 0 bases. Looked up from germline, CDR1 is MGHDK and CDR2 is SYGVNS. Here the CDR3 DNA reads TGTGCCAGCAGTGAGTCCACAGGGGTTAGCAATCAGCCCCAGCATTTT. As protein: CASSESTGVSNQPQHF.

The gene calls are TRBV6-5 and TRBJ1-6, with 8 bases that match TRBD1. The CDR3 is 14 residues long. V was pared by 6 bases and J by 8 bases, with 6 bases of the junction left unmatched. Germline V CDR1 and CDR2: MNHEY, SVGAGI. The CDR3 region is CASRQDRVDSPLHF. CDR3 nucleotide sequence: TGTGCCAGCAGGCAGGACAGGGTTGATTCACCCCTCCACTTT.

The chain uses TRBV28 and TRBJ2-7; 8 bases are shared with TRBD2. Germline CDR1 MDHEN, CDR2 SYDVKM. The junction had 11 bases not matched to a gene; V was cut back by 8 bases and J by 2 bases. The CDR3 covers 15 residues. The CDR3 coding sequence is TGTGCCAGCGCCCTTGGCGGGAGGCACGCCTACGAGCAGTACTTC. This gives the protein CASALGGRHAYEQYF.

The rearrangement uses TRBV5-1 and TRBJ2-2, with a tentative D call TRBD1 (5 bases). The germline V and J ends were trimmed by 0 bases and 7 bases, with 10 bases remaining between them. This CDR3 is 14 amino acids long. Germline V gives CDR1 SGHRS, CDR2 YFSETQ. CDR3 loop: CASSLGSTGGELFF. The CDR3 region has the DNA TGCGCCAGCAGCTTGGGATCTACAGGCGGGGAGCTGTTTTTT.

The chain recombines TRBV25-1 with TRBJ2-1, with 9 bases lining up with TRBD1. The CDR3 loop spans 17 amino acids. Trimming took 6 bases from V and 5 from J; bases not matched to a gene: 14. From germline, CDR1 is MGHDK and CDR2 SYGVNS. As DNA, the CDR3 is TGTGCCAGCAGCGCTATGGGGCTGACAGGGGGAGACAATGAGCAGTTCTTC. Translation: CASSAMGLTGGDNEQFF.